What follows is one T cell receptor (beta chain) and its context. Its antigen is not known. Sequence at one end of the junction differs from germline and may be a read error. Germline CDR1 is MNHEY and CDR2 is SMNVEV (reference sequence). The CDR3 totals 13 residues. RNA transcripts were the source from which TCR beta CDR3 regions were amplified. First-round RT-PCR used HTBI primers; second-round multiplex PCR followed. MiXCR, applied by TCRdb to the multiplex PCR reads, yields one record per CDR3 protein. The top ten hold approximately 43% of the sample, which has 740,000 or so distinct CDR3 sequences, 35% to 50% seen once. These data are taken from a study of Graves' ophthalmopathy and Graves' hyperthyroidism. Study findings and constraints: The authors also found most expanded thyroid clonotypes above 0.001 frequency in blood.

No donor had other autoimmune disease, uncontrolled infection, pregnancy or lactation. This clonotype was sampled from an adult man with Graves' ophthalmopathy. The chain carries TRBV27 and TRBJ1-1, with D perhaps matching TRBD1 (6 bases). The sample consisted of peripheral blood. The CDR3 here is CASSLGLQGKIYF. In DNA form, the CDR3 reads TGTGCCAGCAGTTTAGGGCTGCAGGGGAAGATTTACTTT.